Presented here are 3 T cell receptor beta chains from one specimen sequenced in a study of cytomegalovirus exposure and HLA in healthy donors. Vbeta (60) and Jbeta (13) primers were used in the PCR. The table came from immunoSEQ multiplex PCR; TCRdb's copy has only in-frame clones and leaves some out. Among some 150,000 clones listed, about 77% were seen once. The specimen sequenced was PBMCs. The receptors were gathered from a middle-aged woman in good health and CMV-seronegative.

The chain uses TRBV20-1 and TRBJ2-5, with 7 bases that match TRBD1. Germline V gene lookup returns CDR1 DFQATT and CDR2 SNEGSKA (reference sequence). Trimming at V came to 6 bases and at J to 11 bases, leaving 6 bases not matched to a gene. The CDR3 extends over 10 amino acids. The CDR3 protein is CSAPDRAQYF. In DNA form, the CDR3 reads TGCAGTGCCCCTGACAGGGCTCAGTACTTC.

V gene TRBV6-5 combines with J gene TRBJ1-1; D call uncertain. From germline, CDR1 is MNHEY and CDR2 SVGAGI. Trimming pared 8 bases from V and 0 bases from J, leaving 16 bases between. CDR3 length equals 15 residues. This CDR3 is CASGNSLSVNTEAFF. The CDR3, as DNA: TGTGCCAGCGGAAACAGCTTGTCGGTGAACACTGAAGCTTTCTTT.

The CDR3 DNA reads TGTGCCAGCAGCGCGGACAGCAGCTGGAGCTCTGGGGCCAACGTCCTGACTTTC. Amino acids: CASSADSSWSSGANVLTF. The chain combines TRBV7-9 with TRBJ2-6; maybe TRBD1 (6 bases). V was pared by 5 bases and J by 0 bases, with 17 bases between. Germline CDR1 and CDR2: SEHNR and FQNEAQ (reference sequence). CDR3 length equals 18 residues.